This is a list of T cell receptor beta chains from one sample in a study of cytomegalovirus exposure and HLA in healthy donors. The repertoire was sequenced with immunoSEQ multiplex PCR; TCRdb's copy has only in-frame clones and lacks some. The sample records about 120,000 clones, over 70% being singletons. Sequenced sample: PBMCs. The receptors originated from a young man in good health and CMV-seropositive. Each CDR3 is given with its conserved first and last residue. The D gene is left open where the match is weak. Size is stated for part of the rows, as once, few or many counts, or as a class when the clone is expanded.

d_call	j_call	v_call	cdr3_length	clone_size	cdr3_nt	cdr3_aa
TRBD1	TRBJ1-2	TRBV19	15	-	TGTGCCAGTAGTATAGCCCCCGGACAGGGCTATGGCTACACCTTC	CASSIAPGQGYGYTF
-	TRBJ2-5	TRBV7-9	11	few	TGTGCCAGCAGCTCGCAAGAGACCCAGTACTTC	CASSSQETQYF
-	TRBJ1-1	TRBV10-2	17	-	TGCGCCAGCAGTGAGTCGACAGGTTCACTGGCTAACACTGAAGCTTTCTTT	CASSESTGSLANTEAFF
-	TRBJ1-3	TRBV21-1	16	-	TGTGCCAGCAGCTTGGGCGGGGTTCCCTCTGGAAACACCATATATTTT	CASSLGGVPSGNTIYF
TRBD1	TRBJ2-3	TRBV5-1	15	-	TGCGCCAGCAGCTCCGTTACAGGGGCGGGAGATACGCAGTATTTT	CASSSVTGAGDTQYF
TRBD1	TRBJ1-2	TRBV5-6	15	-	TGTGCCAGCAGCTTGGGACACAGGGGGATGTGGGGCTACACCTTC	CASSLGHRGMWGYTF
TRBD1	TRBJ1-4	TRBV5-4	15	-	TGTGCCAGCAGCTCGCATCAGGGGGAGGATGAAAAACTGTTTTTT	CASSSHQGEDEKLFF
-	TRBJ2-7	TRBV18	13	-	TGTGCCAGCTCACCCCAGAAGAATTACGAGCAGTACTTC	CASSPQKNYEQYF
-	TRBJ1-6	TRBV21-1	18	-	TGTGCCAGCAGCAAAGGGCCTTCAGCCGGCAGGGCAGATTCACCCCTCCACTTT	CASSKGPSAGRADSPLHF
TRBD1	TRBJ2-7	TRBV2	14	-	TGTGCCAGCATGAAGGACAGGCAGACCTACGAGCAGTACTTC	CASMKDRQTYEQYF
TRBD2	TRBJ2-2	TRBV5-1	15	-	TGCGCCAGCAGCTTGAGCGGCAGGGAGGGAAGGGAGCTGTTTTTT	CASSLSGREGRELFF
-	TRBJ2-5	TRBV5-1	16	-	TGCGCCAGCAGCTCCTCAACGGGACACCAACAAGAGACCCAGTACTTC	CASSSSTGHQQETQYF
-	TRBJ1-1	TRBV13	15	-	TGTGCCAGCAGCTTAGCAGGGTTTGGGAAAACTGAAGCTTTCTTT	CASSLAGFGKTEAFF
TRBD2	TRBJ2-7	TRBV25-1	15	-	TGTGCCAGCAGTGAACCAGGCGGGAGCTCCTACGAGCAGTACTTC	CASSEPGGSSYEQYF
-	TRBJ2-1	TRBV27	17	once	TGTGCCAGCAGTTTATGGGAGGGGGGCAAGATGAGAAATGAGCAGTTCTTC	CASSLWEGGKMRNEQFF
TRBD2	TRBJ2-7	TRBV7-2	15	-	TGTGCCAGCAGCGCAGGACTAGCGGGGGGCTACGAGCAGTACTTC	CASSAGLAGGYEQYF
TRBD1	TRBJ2-7	TRBV27	12	-	TGTGCCAGCAGGAGGGGGCGGTACGAGCAGTACTTC	CASRRGRYEQYF
TRBD1	TRBJ2-6	TRBV11-2	18	-	TGTGCCAGCAGCATCCGGGACAGAGGGACGGCTGGGGCCAACGTCCTGACTTTC	CASSIRDRGTAGANVLTF
-	TRBJ1-4	TRBV5-4	15	-	TGTGCCAGCAGCCTACCGGGGGGGGGCCGAGAAAAACTGTTTTTT	CASSLPGGGREKLFF
-	TRBJ1-2	TRBV6-5	14	once	TGTGCCAGCAGTTACTCTGAGAGCGGGAGGGGCTACACCTTC	CASSYSESGRGYTF
-	TRBJ2-7	TRBV7-9	11	-	TGTGCCAGCAGCTCCACCTACGAGCAGTACTTC	CASSSTYEQYF
-	TRBJ1-3	TRBV2	13	-	TGTGCCAGCAGTGTCAACGGGGGAAACACCATATATTTT	CASSVNGGNTIYF
TRBD1	TRBJ2-2	TRBV7-9	14	-	TGTGCCAGCAGCTGGGGACAGGAGGCCGGGGAGCTGTTTTTT	CASSWGQEAGELFF
TRBD1	TRBJ1-2	TRBV2	14	-	TGTGCCAGCAGTACGGACAGGGGTAACTATGGCTACACCTTC	CASSTDRGNYGYTF
TRBD1	TRBJ2-2	TRBV19	17	-	TGTGCCAGTAGCTTTCTCTCGACAGGGGGTAACACCGGGGAGCTGTTTTTT	CASSFLSTGGNTGELFF
-	TRBJ1-1	TRBV27	16	-	TGTGCCAGCAGCAGACGACCCACAGGCTCGTTCACTGAAGCTTTCTTT	CASSRRPTGSFTEAFF
TRBD2	TRBJ2-5	TRBV7-9	17	few	TGTGCCAGCAGCAAGACTAGCGGGGCCCTGTACCAAGAGACCCAGTACTTC	CASSKTSGALYQETQYF
-	TRBJ2-7	TRBV10-1	13	few	TGCGCCAGCAGTGTAGTCAGGGGGGACGAGCAGTACTTC	CASSVVRGDEQYF
-	TRBJ1-4	TRBV6-1	13	-	TGTGCCAGCCGGACCGGGGGGCGGGAAAAACTGTTTTTT	CASRTGGREKLFF
TRBD2	TRBJ2-2	TRBV6-1	15	-	TGTGCCACCCAGAGCGGGAGGGTTGACACCGGGGAGCTGTTTTTT	CATQSGRVDTGELFF
-	TRBJ1-2	TRBV5-1	14	-	TGCGCCAGCAGCACATTACAGGCTAACTATGGCTACACCTTC	CASSTLQANYGYTF
TRBD1	TRBJ2-3	TRBV19	15	-	TGTGCCAGTAGTCATAACAGGGGTAGGACAGATACGCAGTATTTT	CASSHNRGRTDTQYF
-	TRBJ2-7	TRBV6-5	13	once	TGTGCCAGCAGTTCGACACCTGGTTACGAGCAGTACTTC	CASSSTPGYEQYF
-	TRBJ1-2	TRBV7-2	14	-	TGTGCCAGCAGCTTAAGACAGAAGAACTATGGCTACACCTTC	CASSLRQKNYGYTF
-	TRBJ1-3	TRBV14	15	-	TGTGCCAGCAGCCAAGGTTCAGGGTCTGGAAACACCATATATTTT	CASSQGSGSGNTIYF
TRBD2	TRBJ2-7	TRBV7-8	17	-	TGTGCCAGCAGCACCGGGACTAGCGGGACGACTAGGGCCGAGCAGTACTTC	CASSTGTSGTTRAEQYF
-	TRBJ2-2	TRBV7-9	16	-	TGTTCCAGCAGCTTGACTACAGGGCTACCGACCGGGGAGCTGTTTTTT	CSSSLTTGLPTGELFF
TRBD1	TRBJ2-7	TRBV5-5	14	-	TGTGCCAGCAGCCAGACAGGGTTATTCCACGAGCAGTACTTC	CASSQTGLFHEQYF